This TCR beta chain originates from a study of cytomegalovirus exposure and HLA in healthy donors (dated by TCRdb to 2015 to 2018). At the level of the whole study: An earlier analysis of about 530 of the donors reported about 260 Gb of sequence data and about 120 million unique TCR beta sequences obtained from 180 million or so T cells. Roughly 300 gigabases of sequencing data and around 80 million unique TCR sequences made up an early release that covered several hundred HLA-typed donors. Of the roughly 400 genotyped donors, 65% to 90% fell in the genetic ancestry cluster associated with self-reported Caucasian donors. The study was designed to test whether signatures of past pathogen exposure could be identified by cataloging public T cell receptors. Using immunosequencing, the study profiled T cell repertoires from roughly 650 subjects and related those repertoires to cytomegalovirus serostatus. Along with the roughly 670-subject first cohort, a separate validation cohort of around 120 different subjects was used. To predict cytomegalovirus infection status, the study brought together high-throughput TCR immunosequencing, statistical association of individual TCRs with disease status, and machine learning. A later analysis re-analyzed previously published TCR beta repertoires from 666 donors and added high-resolution HLA genotyping to study TCR occurrence patterns. Rather than using new phenotypic data, the later analysis identified candidate immune exposures from TCR beta sequences and from how often those sequences occurred across donors. An earlier analysis of 587 of the donors used high-throughput TCR beta sequencing to judge whether each TCR beta V gene segment behaved as functional or pseudogenic. Donor age, sex, ethnicity and CMV serostatus were compiled alongside the repertoire data. A later genetic analysis took genome-wide SNP genotypes for about 55% of the roughly 670 donors and used that subset as a discovery cohort. Every repertoire in the discovery cohort had been generated on one and the same sequencing platform. HLA typing included class I and class II loci at four-digit resolution. The number of typed donors differed by locus: roughly 629-640 for A, B, C, DRB1 and DQB1; 500 to 550 for DQA1; some 610 for DPA1; and roughly 490 for DPB1. Five DR-DQ haplotypes were treated as single units for association and clustering because of strong linkage in the cohort. On average, roughly 200,000 unique TCR beta nucleotide sequences were sequenced per donor among more than 350 genotyped donors of the cohort, with around 19% of those sequences being non-productive.

Libraries were prepared through the immunoSEQ multiplex PCR assay. The multiplex PCR relied on a mix of 60 forward primers for TCR Vbeta segments and 13 reverse primers for TCR Jbeta segments. The CDR3 region of rearranged TCR beta genes was amplified from genomic DNA by a multiplex PCR assay. The Illumina HiSeq System was used to sequence the amplified TCR beta libraries as 87-base-pair reads. Concerning the study's data processing: In a later analysis, about 80 million unique TCR beta chains were counted across the 500 to 850 repertoires, and around 10 million of these chains were shared by at least two donors. Raw reads were error-corrected and collapsed into unique sequences with a nearest-neighbor algorithm that merged closely related sequences to remove PCR and sequencing errors. CDR3 sequences were aligned to IMGT reference sequences to assign V, D and J gene segments. For a sequence to be retained, a match of at least six nucleotides was required to both a V gene segment and a J gene segment. A rearrangement was called productive if the CDR3 had no stop codons and remained in frame with V and J, and every other rearrangement was called non-productive. CDR3 was defined by IMGT convention, running from the second conserved V-encoded cysteine to the conserved J-encoded phenylalanine. In an earlier analysis of approximately 500 of the donors, sequences lacking an unambiguous match to a single V gene segment were excluded. An earlier analysis of over 450 of the donors classified V segments as functional when productive rearrangements were above 56.7% and as segregating when the standard deviation between donors was above 5%. To diagnose cytomegalovirus status from the catalog of TCR beta chain sequences, a statistical classification framework was built. In a later analysis, V and J genes were assigned by comparing TCR nucleotide sequences against IMGT/GENE-DB human TR gene sequences. A later analysis assigned CDR3 sequences and most-parsimonious VDJ recombination scenarios with the TCRdist pipeline. In a later analysis, every TCR beta chain was defined by the combination of its CDR3 amino acid sequence and its V-gene family, and reads without a unique V-gene family were dropped. A later analysis removed 500 to 600 highly shared, low-generation-probability nucleotide sequences to deal with suspected cross-contamination and a sequencing artifact. A later analysis calculated a clonal expansion index for each public chain from normalized within-repertoire ranks of inferred template counts. A later analysis computed generation probabilities with a VDJ recombination model fitted to out-of-frame rearrangements, and checked the results against IGoR. Hypergeometric tests were used in a later analysis to score TCR-TCR, TCR-HLA and TCR-CMV co-occurrence, with a repertoire-size bias correction applied to the TCR pairs. A later analysis estimated false discovery rates by permuting HLA or CMV assignments 20 times. In a later analysis, co-occurring TCRs were grouped using DBSCAN, and TCRdist sequence similarity was added for clustering within HLA-allele-positive subsets. Repertoires with fewer than 30,000 or more than 120,000 public chains were left out of co-occurrence clustering, as were several repertoires with anomalous nucleotide sharing. Entries here come from immuneACCESS through TCRdb and include only in-frame sequences with V and J called. Some clones fail to appear in such tables; in the studies checked, an unresolved V gene covers under half of the shortfall, and the cause of the remainder is unknown. From that table come the V and J calls and clone size; the DNA was used to work out D and trimming. Counted in this sample were about 140,000 clones; over 60% of them appeared once. Together, the top ten hold 1.5% to 2% of the sample.

V was cut back by 0 bases and J by 4 bases, leaving a gap of 9 bases between them. The CDR3 goes from the cysteine to the phenylalanine over 14 residues. The kept DNA is CDR3 alone, 42 bases in frame from the first base. For CDR1 and CDR2, the germline V gene lists ENHRY and SYGVKD. This clone was counted once. Its recognized antigen is unknown. Base-call qualities are not available, and no considerably larger clone is one nucleotide away. The paper's findings and limits, for the study overall: In vitro tests confirmed that three of the cytomegalovirus-associated TCR beta chains recognize cytomegalovirus antigens. Because HLA typing was missing for some donors at each locus, association tests included only the typed subset. Because counts were too low, roughly 16 rarely observed V segments, including chromosome 9 orphons, were excluded from the earlier analysis of some 590 of the donors. This cohort had only TCR beta chains sequenced, and the lack of alpha or paired-chain data limited which features could be detected. In an earlier analysis of approximately 590 of the donors, most TCR beta V segments were observed in productive rearrangements about 87% or about 30% of the time, broadly matching IMGT annotations. A later analysis found that TCR association rates varied across HLA loci, with DRB1 alleles showing the most associated TCRs and HLA-C alleles the fewest. The classifier was reported to diagnose cytomegalovirus status with high specificity and sensitivity in both the original and validation cohorts. In a later analysis, most CMV-associated TCR beta chains were found to appear HLA-restricted, with HLA associations seemingly driven largely by CMV exposure. Roughly uniform sequencing depth across donors was assumed in presence/absence analyses, although this assumption may not hold. Across donors, most TCR sequences were observed very rarely, whereas some public TCRs were present in many individuals. A later analysis associated 16,951 TCR beta sequences with specific HLA alleles at a false discovery rate of 0.05. A further reported finding was that TCR beta sequences accurately predicted the HLA-A and HLA-B alleles for most subjects in the first cohort. It was suggested by the authors that the approach could potentially be generalized to other disease states and immunological phenotypes. Some IMGT-functional V segments, including TRBV6-2 and TRBV6-3, could not be distinguished by the 87-base-pair reads and were therefore excluded. Linkage disequilibrium might explain the correlated functional status among segregating V segments, but an unknown experimental factor could not be excluded. A cluster of highly shared sequence variants was judged likely to represent a technical artifact of the sequencing pipeline. Assigning TCR associations to individual alleles was difficult when HLA alleles, especially DR and DQ, strongly co-occurred. In a later analysis, several top co-occurrence clusters were reported to appear linked to parvovirus B19, influenza, CMV and Epstein-Barr virus. A later genetic analysis associated a missense DCLRE1C variant with V-gene and J-gene trimming of TCR beta chains, and an independent cohort replicated the association. Compared with the 666-donor mean, donors in an Asian-associated ancestry cluster had fewer N-insertions in productive TCRs, according to a later genetic analysis. In a later analysis, HLA-associated TCR beta chains were found to be more clonally expanded and to have lower generation probabilities than equally common non-associated chains. For the cohort, immune exposure information was limited to CMV serostatus. The study gave a list of 150 to 200 TCR beta chains associated with cytomegalovirus.

The cohort was made up of 666 healthy bone marrow donors. At the time of sampling, every cohort member was nominally healthy, though immune exposures that went unrecorded were likely present. The donor was CMV seronegative and was included in the group of under 450 seronegative cohort members. Every donor gave a peripheral blood sample, and the peripheral blood mononuclear cells from that sample were used for TCR beta sequencing. Genomic DNA was extracted from the blood cell samples with the Qiagen DNeasy Blood Extraction Kit. The material sequenced was PBMCs. The rearranged segments are TRBV10-3 and TRBJ1-1, with a weak D call of TRBD1 (5 bases match). This receptor was obtained from a middle-aged woman in good health and CMV-seronegative. The sequenced DNA: TGTGCCATCAGTGAGTCCTACAGGACCACTGAAGCTTTCTTT. The encoded protein is CAISESYRTTEAFF.